A single sample is the source of the 3 T cell receptor beta chains below, sequenced in a study of spatial heterogeneity in lung cancer (dated by TCRdb to about 2019). The library was generated by 5' RACE. The instrument given in TCRdb is NextSeq 500. TCRdb trimmed the raw reads at Q25, called clones with MiXCR and kept productive beta chains. Rows with one shared CDR3 protein collapse into an entry with the most common genes and DNA. The sample table shows about 75,000 distinct CDR3 sequences, and 13% are seen once. 7.2% of the sample rests with the top ten. The sample's time point label is to be understood as: sample taken at primary tumor resection. Whole RNA extracted from tumor and nontumor lung tissue, or from cryopreserved PBMC samples, was used for TCR sequencing without cell sorting. This specimen was PBMCs, taken at surgery. These receptors were taken from a male donor with early-stage non-small cell lung cancer.

This clonotype has a handful of counts. The V gene is TRBV2, the J gene TRBJ2-5; no clear D gene. The length of the CDR3 is 16 residues. Trimming stripped 3 bases from V and 2 bases from J, with 16 bases between. Germline CDR1 and CDR2: SNHLY and FYNNEI. In nucleotides, the CDR3 is TGTGCCAGCAGTGACCCGAGATGGACCGATCAAGAGACCCAGTACTTC. Translation: CASSDPRWTDQETQYF.

At least ten counts were recorded for this clonotype. The V gene is TRBV27, the J gene TRBJ2-1; unclear D gene. The CDR3 is 15 amino acids. CDR1 and CDR2 (germline): MNHEY, SMNVEV (reference sequence). Trimming shortened V by 0 bases and J by 7 bases, and 13 bases separated the two germline ends. The CDR3 spells CASSLSPGLFNEQFF. The CDR3 bases are TGTGCCAGCAGTTTATCTCCGGGCCTGTTTAATGAGCAGTTCTTC.

The chain links TRBV19 to TRBJ2-4; TRBD1 matches at 7 bases. The trim removed 4 bases at V and 3 bases at J, leaving 9 bases unmatched. The CDR3 is made up of 16 amino acids. CDR1 LNHDA and CDR2 SQIVND come from the germline V gene (reference sequence). The CDR3 nucleotides read TGTGCCAGTAGTACCCCAAGGGGGCTCGGCAAAAACATTCAGTACTTC. Its translation: CASSTPRGLGKNIQYF.